This T cell receptor (beta chain) was obtained from a study of T cell repertoires in cytomegalovirus infection. Across the whole study: Shared public TCR beta signatures pointed to both CMV infection and a matching HLA type.

TCRdb ran MiXCR on the reads and lists one entry per CDR3 protein. The sample has roughly 640,000 distinct CDR3 sequences, 20% to 25% seen once; the top ten hold roughly 8%. V was pared by 7 bases and J by 2 bases, with 11 bases of the junction left unmatched. This CDR3 region has 15 residues. Germline V CDR1 and CDR2: SQVTM, ANQGSEA. This chain joins TRBV29-1 and TRBJ2-3, with 8 bases fitting TRBD1. The sequence was obtained from a human donor in good health (CMV status not recorded). Some clones in this sample may be carry-over from other donors' samples. Sequences were obtained from CD8+ T cells from PBMCs. The CDR3 DNA reads TGCAGCGCCTTCGGGAACAGGGGGTTCACAGATACGCAGTATTTT. Amino acid sequence: CSAFGNRGFTDTQYF.